This TCR beta chain was recovered during a study of OX40 agonist ivuxolimab in advanced cancers. Clones were read by immunoSEQ multiplex PCR, and TCRdb kept only the in-frame ones, dropping some. Here the sample spans roughly 49,000 clones, 80% to 90% being singletons. This clone is medium-sized within its sample. The study sampled blood at baseline, cycle 4 day 1, and cycle 7 day 1. Source: CD4+ or CD8+ T cells sorted from blood, taken in a trial of the OX40 agonist ivuxolimab. This sequence originates from an adult with an advanced solid tumor such as melanoma, head and neck, liver or kidney cancer.

The CDR3, as DNA: TGTGCCAGCAGCCAAGAAGGGCTAGCTAACTACGAGCAGTACTTC. Its protein product is CASSQEGLANYEQYF. The chain recombines TRBV4-2 with TRBJ2-7; D possibly corresponds to TRBD2 (5 bases). This CDR3 is 15 amino acids long. Deletions cut 0 bases from V and 3 bases from J, with 12 bases between. Per the germline V gene, CDR1 is LGHNA and CDR2 is YNFKEQ.